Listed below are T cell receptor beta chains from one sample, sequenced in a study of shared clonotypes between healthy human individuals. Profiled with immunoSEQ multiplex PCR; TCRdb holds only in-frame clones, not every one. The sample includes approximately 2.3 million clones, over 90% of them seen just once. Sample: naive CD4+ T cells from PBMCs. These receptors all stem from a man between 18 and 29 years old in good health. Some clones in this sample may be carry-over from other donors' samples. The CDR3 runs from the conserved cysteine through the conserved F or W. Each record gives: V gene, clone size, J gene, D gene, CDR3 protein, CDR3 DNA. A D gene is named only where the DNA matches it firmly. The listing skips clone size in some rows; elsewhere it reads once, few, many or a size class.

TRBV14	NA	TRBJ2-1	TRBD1	CASSPSRDRNNEQFF	TGTGCCAGCAGCCCGTCCCGGGACAGGAACAATGAGCAGTTCTTC
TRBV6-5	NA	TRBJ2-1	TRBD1	CASSGARLGQGEQFF	TGTGCCAGCAGTGGGGCCAGGCTGGGACAGGGTGAGCAGTTCTTC
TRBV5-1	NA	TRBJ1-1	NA	CASSPTPLSGEAFF	TGCGCCAGCAGCCCAACGCCACTGTCTGGTGAAGCTTTCTTT
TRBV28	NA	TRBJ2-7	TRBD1	CASSLSGQVGYEQYF	TGTGCCAGCAGTTTATCCGGACAGGTTGGTTACGAGCAGTACTTC
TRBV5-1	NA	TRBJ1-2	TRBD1	CASSQVPGQTGYTF	TGCGCCAGCAGCCAAGTGCCGGGACAGACTGGCTACACCTTC
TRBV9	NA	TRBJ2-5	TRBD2	CASSGSGPTQYF	TGTGCCAGCAGCGGTAGCGGGCCTACCCAGTACTTC
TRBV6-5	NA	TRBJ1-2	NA	CASMRRQGYGYTF	TGTGCCAGCATGCGGCGGCAAGGCTATGGCTACACCTTC
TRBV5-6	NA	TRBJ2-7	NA	CASSLEHRPYEQYF	TGTGCCAGCAGCTTGGAACACAGACCCTACGAGCAGTACTTC
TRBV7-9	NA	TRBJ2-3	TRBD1	CASSERTGGTDTQYF	TGTGCCAGCAGCGAGCGGACAGGGGGAACAGATACGCAGTATTTT
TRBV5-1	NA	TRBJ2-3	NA	CASSVRGLDRADTQYF	TGCGCCAGCAGCGTTCGGGGACTAGACAGGGCAGATACGCAGTATTTT
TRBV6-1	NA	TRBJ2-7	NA	CASSEFGGFPYEQYF	TGTGCCAGCAGTGAATTTGGGGGCTTCCCCTACGAGCAGTACTTC
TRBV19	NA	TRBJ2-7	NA	CASSISVPLSYEQYF	TGTGCCAGTAGTATAAGTGTCCCTCTGTCCTACGAGCAGTACTTC
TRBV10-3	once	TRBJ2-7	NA	CAISDSLRTISYEQYF	TGTGCCATCAGTGATTCTCTCCGGACTATCTCCTACGAGCAGTACTTC
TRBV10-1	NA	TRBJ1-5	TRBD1	CASSARRDRGSNQPQHF	TGCGCCAGCAGTGCCCGTCGAGACAGGGGTTCCAATCAGCCCCAGCATTTT
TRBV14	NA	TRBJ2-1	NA	CASSQVRGDEQFF	TGTGCCAGCAGCCAAGTCCGAGGTGATGAGCAGTTCTTC
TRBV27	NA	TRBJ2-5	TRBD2	CASSQRGYQETQYF	TGTGCCAGCAGTCAGCGGGGGTACCAAGAGACCCAGTACTTC
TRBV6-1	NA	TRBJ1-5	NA	CASSEGLVGSHSNQPQHF	TGTGCCAGCAGTGAAGGGTTAGTGGGATCACATAGCAATCAGCCCCAGCATTTT
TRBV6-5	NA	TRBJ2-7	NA	CASSPRAGNYYEQYF	TGTGCCAGCAGTCCTAGGGCGGGTAACTACTACGAGCAGTACTTC